This T cell receptor (beta chain) was profiled in a study of blood T cells in healthy people across ages. Broader study findings: A roughly linear fall in TCR beta diversity per million T cells was seen with increasing age. The lack of PBMC sorting stopped any conclusive naive versus antigen-experienced comparison.

Trimming removed 2 bases from V and 10 bases from J, with 6 bases in between. The CDR3 totals 11 residues. The germline CDR1 and CDR2 sequences are MNHEY and SVGAGI. A J-beta primer mix and a sample-barcoded 5' primer were used in a second PCR of about 7 to 12 cycles. TCRdb recomputed calls from the 5' RACE reads with MiXCR, one row per CDR3 protein. The sample includes roughly 1.5 million distinct CDR3 sequences, approximately 43% seen only once; the top ten take about 4%. Each donor gave approximately 9.7 milliliters of peripheral blood. This clonotype was picked up many times. What it binds is not known.

Sample: blood. The receptor comes from a woman in her late teens or twenties in good health. The chain recombines TRBV6-5 with TRBJ2-1, with no clear D. The CDR3 nucleotides read TGTGCCAGCAGTTACCGACGGGAGCAGTTCTTC. Encoded protein: CASSYRREQFF.